Given below is one T cell receptor beta chain in context. This record belongs to a study of Ad26.COV2.S vaccination and SARS-CoV-2 variants. As to treatment: 19 received Ad26.COV2.S at low or high dose, single or two shots; 5 received placebo; per-sample allocation not given. Specimen acquisition occurred on day 63 following the initial vaccine or placebo injection. In the vaccine, an Ad26 vector expressed the SARS-CoV-2 spike of the Wuhan strain. Sequencing used immunoSEQ multiplex PCR; TCRdb keeps in-frame clones, though not all of them. Of about 350,000 clones in the sample, around 88% are singletons; the top ten hold roughly 4.8%. This specimen was peripheral blood, taken in a trial of Ad26.COV2.S vaccine versus placebo. The receptor's source is a person aged 18 to 65 who received the Ad26.COV2.S COVID-19 vaccine or a placebo.

CDR3 nucleotide sequence: TGTGCCAGCAGCTTAGGCGCCTATGGCTACACCTTC. Translating gives CASSLGAYGYTF. The V and J genes are TRBV7-9 and TRBJ1-2, with unresolved D. With 1 base removed from V and 4 bases from J, the gap between germline ends came to 4 bases. CDR3 length: 12 amino acids. CDR1 is SEHNR, CDR2 FQNEAQ, per germline (reference sequence).